This T cell receptor beta chain stems from a study of blood T cell repertoires in COVID-19. Only in-frame clones appear in the TCRdb table, and some are missing; sequencing was by immunoSEQ multiplex PCR. The sample includes about 100,000 clones, about 77% seen only once; the top ten take around 10%. Deletions cut 5 bases from V and 6 bases from J, with 16 bases between. This CDR3 region has 15 residues. Per germline, CDR1 LNHDA and CDR2 SQIVND (reference sequence). This sequence was found in a woman aged 70-85 years with acute or convalescent COVID-19. The chain is built from TRBV19 and TRBJ1-4; TRBD1 might be the D (5 bases). The sample taken for sequencing was peripheral blood. CDR3 nucleotide sequence: TGTGCCAGTAGTCCCCGACAGAACCTAGATGAAAAACTGTTTTTT. This translates into CASSPRQNLDEKLFF.